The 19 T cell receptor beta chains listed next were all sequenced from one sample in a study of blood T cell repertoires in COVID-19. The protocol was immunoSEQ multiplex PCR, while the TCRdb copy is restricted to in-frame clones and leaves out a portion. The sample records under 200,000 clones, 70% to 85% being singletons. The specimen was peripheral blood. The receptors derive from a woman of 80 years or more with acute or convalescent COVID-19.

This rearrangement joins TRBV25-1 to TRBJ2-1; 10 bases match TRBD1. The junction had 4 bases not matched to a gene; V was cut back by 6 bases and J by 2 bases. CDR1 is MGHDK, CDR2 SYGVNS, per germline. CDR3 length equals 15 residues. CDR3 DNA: TGTGCCAGCAGCCGGACAGGGGGTACCTACAATGAGCAGTTCTTC. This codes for CASSRTGGTYNEQFF.

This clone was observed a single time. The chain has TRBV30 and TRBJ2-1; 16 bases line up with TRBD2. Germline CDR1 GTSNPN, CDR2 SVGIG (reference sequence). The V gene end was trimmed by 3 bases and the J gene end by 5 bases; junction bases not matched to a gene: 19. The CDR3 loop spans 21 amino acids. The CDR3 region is CAWRDHGTSGRVLRGHNEQFF. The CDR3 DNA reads TGTGCCTGGAGGGACCATGGGACTAGCGGGAGGGTACTAAGGGGGCACAATGAGCAGTTCTTC. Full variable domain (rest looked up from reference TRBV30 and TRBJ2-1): SQTIHQWPATLVQPVGSPLSLECTVEGTSNPNLYWYRQAAGRGLQLLFYSVGIGQISSEVPQNLSASRPQDRQFILSSKKLLLSDSGFYLCAWRDHGTSGRVLRGHNEQFFGPGTRLTVL.

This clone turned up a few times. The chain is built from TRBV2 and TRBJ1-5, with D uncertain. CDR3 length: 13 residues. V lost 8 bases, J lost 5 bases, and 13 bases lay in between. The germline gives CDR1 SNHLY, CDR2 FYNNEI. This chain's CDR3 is CASGSTPHQPQHF. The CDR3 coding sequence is TGTGCCAGCGGCTCGACACCACATCAGCCCCAGCATTTT.

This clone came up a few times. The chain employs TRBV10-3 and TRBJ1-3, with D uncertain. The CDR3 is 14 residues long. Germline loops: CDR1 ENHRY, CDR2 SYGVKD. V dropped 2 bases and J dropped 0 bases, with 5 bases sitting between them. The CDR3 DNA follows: TGTGCCATCAGTGAGGGAGCCTCTGGAAACACCATATATTTT. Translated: CAISEGASGNTIYF.

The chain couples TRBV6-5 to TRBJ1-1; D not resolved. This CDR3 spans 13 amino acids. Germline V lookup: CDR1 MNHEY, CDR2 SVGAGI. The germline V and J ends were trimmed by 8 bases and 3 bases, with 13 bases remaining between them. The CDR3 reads CASDSGTDTEAFF. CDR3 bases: TGTGCCAGCGATTCAGGAACGGACACTGAAGCTTTCTTT.

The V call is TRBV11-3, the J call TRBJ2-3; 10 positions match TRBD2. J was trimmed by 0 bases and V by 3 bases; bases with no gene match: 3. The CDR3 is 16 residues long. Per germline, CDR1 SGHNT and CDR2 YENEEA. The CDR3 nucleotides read TGTGCCAGCAGCTTCTCTAGCGGGAGAAGCACAGATACGCAGTATTTT. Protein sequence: CASSFSSGRSTDTQYF.

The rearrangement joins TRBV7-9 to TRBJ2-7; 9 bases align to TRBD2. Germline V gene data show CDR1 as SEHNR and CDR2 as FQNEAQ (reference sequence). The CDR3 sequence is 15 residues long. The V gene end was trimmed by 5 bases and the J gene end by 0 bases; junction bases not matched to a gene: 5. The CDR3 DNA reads TGTGCCAGCAGCCTGACTAGCGGAAGCTCCTACGAGCAGTACTTC. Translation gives CASSLTSGSSYEQYF.

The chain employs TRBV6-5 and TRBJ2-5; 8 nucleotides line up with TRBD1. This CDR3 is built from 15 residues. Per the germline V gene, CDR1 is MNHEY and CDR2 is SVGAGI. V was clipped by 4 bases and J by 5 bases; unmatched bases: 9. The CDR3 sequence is CASSSTRGLGETQYF. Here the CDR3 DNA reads TGTGCCAGCAGTTCTACCAGGGGGCTGGGTGAGACCCAGTACTTC.

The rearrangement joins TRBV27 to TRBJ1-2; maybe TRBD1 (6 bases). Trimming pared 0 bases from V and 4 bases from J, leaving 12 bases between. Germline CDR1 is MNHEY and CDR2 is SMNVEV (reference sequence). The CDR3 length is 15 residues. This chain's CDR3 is CASSLSGAHSYGYTF. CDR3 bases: TGTGCCAGCAGTTTATCGGGGGCGCACAGCTATGGCTACACCTTC.

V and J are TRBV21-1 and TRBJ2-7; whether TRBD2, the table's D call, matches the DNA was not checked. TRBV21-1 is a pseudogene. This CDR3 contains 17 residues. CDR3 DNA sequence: TGTGCCAGCAGCGATAGAATGGGGGGCCTAGCGGTCTACGAGCAGTACTTC. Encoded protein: CASSDRMGGLAVYEQYF.

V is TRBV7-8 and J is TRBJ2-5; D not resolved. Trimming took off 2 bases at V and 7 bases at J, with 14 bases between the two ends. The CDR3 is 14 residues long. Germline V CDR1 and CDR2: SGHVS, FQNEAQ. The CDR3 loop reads CASSLSFWAGTQYF. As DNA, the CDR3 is TGTGCCAGCAGCTTATCGTTCTGGGCTGGGACCCAGTACTTC. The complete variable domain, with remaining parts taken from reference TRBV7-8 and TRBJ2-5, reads GAGVSQSPRYKVAKRGQDVALRCDPISGHVSLFWYQQALGQGPEFLTYFQNEAQLDKSGLPSDRFFAERPEGSVSTLKIQRTQQEDSAVYLCASSLSFWAGTQYFGPGTRLLVL.

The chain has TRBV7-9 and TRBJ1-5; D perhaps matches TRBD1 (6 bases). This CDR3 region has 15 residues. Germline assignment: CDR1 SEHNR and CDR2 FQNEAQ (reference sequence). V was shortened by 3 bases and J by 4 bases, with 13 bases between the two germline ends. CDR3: CASSFTGPGNQPQHF. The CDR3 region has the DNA TGTGCCAGCAGCTTTACAGGGCCCGGTAATCAGCCCCAGCATTTT.

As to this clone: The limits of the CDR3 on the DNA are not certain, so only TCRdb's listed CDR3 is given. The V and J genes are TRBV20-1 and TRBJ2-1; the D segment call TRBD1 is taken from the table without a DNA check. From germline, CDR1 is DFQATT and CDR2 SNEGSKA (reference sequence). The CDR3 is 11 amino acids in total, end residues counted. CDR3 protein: CSARVGTGIFF.

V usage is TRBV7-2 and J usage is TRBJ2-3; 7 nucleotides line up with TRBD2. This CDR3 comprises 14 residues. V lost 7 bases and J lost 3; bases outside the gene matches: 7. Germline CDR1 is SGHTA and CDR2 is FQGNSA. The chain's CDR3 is CASMGGDRTDTQYF. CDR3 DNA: TGTGCCAGCATGGGGGGGGATCGGACAGATACGCAGTATTTT.

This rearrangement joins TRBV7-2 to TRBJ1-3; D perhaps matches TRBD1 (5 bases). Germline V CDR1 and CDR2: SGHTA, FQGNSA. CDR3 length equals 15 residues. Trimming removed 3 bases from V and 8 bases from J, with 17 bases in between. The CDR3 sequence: CASSFSGGTRDTIYF. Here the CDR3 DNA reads TGTGCCAGCAGCTTTTCGGGAGGGACTCGGGACACCATATATTTT.

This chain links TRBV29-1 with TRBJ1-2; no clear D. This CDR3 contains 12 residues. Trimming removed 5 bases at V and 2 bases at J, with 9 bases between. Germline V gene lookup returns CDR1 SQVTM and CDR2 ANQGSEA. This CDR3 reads CSVRRANYGYTF. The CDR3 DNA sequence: TGCAGCGTTCGGAGGGCCAACTATGGCTACACCTTC.

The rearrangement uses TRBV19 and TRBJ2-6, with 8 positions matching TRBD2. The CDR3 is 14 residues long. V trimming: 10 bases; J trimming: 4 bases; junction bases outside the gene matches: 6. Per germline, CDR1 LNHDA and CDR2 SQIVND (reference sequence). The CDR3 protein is CATGGGTGANVLTF. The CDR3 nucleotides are TGTGCCACCGGGGGGGGGACCGGGGCCAACGTCCTGACTTTC. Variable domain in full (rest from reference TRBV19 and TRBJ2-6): DGGITQSPKYLFRKEGQNVTLSCEQNLNHDAMYWYRQDPGQGLRLIYYSQIVNDFQKGDIAEGYSVSREKKESFPLTVTSAQKNPTAFYLCATGGGTGANVLTFGAGSRLTVL.

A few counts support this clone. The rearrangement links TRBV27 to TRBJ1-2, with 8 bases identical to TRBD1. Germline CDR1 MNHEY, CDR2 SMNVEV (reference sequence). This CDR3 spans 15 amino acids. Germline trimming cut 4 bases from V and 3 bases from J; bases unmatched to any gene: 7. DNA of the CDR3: TGTGCCAGCAGTTACGGACAGGGACGGGACTATGGCTACACCTTC. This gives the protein CASSYGQGRDYGYTF.

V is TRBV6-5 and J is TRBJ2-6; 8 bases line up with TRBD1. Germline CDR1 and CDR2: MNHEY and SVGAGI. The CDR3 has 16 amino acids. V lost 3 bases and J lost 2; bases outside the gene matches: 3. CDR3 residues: CASSYSGGAGANVLTF. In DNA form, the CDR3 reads TGTGCCAGCAGTTATTCAGGGGGCGCTGGGGCCAACGTCCTGACTTTC.